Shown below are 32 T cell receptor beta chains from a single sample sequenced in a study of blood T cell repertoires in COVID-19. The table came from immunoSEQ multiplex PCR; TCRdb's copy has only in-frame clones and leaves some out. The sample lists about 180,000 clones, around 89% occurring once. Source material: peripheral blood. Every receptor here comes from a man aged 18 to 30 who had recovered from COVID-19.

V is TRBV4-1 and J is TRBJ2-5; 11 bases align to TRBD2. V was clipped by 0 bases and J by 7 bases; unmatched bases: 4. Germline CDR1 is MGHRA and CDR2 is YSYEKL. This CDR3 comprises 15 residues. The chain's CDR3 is CASSQELAGEGTQYF. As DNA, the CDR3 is TGCGCCAGCAGCCAAGAACTAGCGGGAGAAGGGACCCAGTACTTC.

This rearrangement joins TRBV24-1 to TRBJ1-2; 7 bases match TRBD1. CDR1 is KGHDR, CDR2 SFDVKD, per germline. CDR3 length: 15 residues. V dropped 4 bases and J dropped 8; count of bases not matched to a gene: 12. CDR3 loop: CATSERTGTESGYTF. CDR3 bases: TGTGCCACCAGTGAACGTACCGGGACAGAGTCGGGCTACACCTTC.

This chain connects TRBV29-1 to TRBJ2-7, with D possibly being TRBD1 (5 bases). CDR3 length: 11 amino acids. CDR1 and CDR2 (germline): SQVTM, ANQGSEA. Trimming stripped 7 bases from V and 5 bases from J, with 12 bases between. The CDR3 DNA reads TGCAGCGCCGCCGCAGGGCACGAGCAGTACTTC. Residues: CSAAAGHEQYF.

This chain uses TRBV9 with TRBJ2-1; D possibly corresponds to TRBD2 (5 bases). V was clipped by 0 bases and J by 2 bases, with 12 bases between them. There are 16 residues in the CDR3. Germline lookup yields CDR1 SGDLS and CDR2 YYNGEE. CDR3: CASSVAPGSTYNEQFF. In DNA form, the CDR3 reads TGTGCCAGCAGCGTAGCCCCGGGGTCAACCTACAATGAGCAGTTCTTC. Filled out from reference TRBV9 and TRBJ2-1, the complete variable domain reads DSGVTQTPKHLITATGQRVTLRCSPRSGDLSVYWYQQSLDQGLQFLIQYYNGEERAKGNILERFSAQQFPDLHSELNLSSLELGDSALYFCASSVAPGSTYNEQFFGPGTRLTVL.

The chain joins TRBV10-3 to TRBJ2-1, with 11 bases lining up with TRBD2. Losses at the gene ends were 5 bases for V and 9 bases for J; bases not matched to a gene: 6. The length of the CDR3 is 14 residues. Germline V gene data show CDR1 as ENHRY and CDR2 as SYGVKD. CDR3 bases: TGTGCCATCAGTCTAGCGGGAGGCGTAAGTGAGCAGTTCTTC. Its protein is CAISLAGGVSEQFF.

The DNA of the CDR3 is TGTGCCAGCAGCTTATTACCAGGACAACCGGGGGGCGAGCAGTACTTC. Protein sequence: CASSLLPGQPGGEQYF. This chain connects TRBV7-6 to TRBJ2-7, with TRBD2 matching 7 bases. Germline lookup yields CDR1 SGHVS and CDR2 FNYEAQ. The CDR3 extends over 16 amino acids. Unmatched junction bases numbered 13, after V lost 2 bases and J lost 6 bases.

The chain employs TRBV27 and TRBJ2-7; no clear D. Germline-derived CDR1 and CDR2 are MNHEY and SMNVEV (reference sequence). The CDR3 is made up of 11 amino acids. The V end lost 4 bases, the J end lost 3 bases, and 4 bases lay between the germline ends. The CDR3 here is CASSSIYEQYF. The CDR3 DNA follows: TGTGCCAGCAGTTCAATCTACGAGCAGTACTTC.

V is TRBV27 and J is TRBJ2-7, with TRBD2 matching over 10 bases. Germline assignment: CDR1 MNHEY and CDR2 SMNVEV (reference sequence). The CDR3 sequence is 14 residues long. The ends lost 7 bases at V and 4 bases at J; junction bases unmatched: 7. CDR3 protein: CASKWGSGRYEQYF. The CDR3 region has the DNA TGTGCCAGCAAGTGGGGTAGCGGGAGGTACGAGCAGTACTTC.

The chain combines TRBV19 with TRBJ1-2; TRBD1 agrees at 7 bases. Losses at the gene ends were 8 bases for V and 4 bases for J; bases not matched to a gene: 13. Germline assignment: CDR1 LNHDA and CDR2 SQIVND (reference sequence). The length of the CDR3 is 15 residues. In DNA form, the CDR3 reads TGTGCCAGTGCAACCCGGACGACAGGGAGCTATGGCTACACCTTC. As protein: CASATRTTGSYGYTF.

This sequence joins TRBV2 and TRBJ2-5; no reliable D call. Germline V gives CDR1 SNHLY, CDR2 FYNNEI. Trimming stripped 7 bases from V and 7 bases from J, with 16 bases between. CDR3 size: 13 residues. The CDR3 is CASTERGLGTQYF. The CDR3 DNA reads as TGTGCCAGCACCGAACGCGGTCTAGGGACCCAGTACTTC.

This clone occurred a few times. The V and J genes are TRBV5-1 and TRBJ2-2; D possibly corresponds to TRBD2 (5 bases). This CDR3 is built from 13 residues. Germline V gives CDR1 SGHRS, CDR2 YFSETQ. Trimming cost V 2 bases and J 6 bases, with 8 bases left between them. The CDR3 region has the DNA TGCGCCAGCAGCTTCGAGGGCCCCGGGGAGCTGTTTTTT. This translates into CASSFEGPGELFF.

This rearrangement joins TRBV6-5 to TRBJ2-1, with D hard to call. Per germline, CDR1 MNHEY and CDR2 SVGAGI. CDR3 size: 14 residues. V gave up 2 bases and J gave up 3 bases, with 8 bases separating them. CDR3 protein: CASSYRMSYNEQFF. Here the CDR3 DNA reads TGTGCCAGCAGTTACAGAATGAGCTACAATGAGCAGTTCTTC.

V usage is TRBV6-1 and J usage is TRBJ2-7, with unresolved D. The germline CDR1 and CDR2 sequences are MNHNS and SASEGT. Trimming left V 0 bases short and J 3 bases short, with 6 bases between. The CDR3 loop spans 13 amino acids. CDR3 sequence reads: CASSEAVGYEQYF. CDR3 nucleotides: TGTGCCAGCAGTGAAGCGGTCGGCTACGAGCAGTACTTC.

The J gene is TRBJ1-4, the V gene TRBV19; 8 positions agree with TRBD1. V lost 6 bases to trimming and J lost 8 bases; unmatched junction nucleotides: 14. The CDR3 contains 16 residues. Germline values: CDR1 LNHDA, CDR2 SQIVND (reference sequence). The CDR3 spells CASSPGGANPVEKLFF. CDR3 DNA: TGTGCCAGTAGCCCAGGGGGCGCCAACCCCGTGGAAAAACTGTTTTTT. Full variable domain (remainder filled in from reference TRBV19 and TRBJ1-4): DGGITQSPKYLFRKEGQNVTLSCEQNLNHDAMYWYRQDPGQGLRLIYYSQIVNDFQKGDIAEGYSVSREKKESFPLTVTSAQKNPTAFYLCASSPGGANPVEKLFFGSGTQLSVL.

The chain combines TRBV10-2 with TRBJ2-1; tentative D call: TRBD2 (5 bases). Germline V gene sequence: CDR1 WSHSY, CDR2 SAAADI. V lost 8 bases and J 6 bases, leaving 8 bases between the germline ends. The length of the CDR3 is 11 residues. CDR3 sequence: CASLTSNEQFF. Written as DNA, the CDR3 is TGCGCCAGCCTTACTAGCAATGAGCAGTTCTTC.

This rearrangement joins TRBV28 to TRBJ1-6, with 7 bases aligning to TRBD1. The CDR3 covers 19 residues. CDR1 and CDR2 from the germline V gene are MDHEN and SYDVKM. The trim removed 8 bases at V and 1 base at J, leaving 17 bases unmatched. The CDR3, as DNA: TGTGCCAGCGGACATAGGGCCGGGACAGTGGGGTCCTATAATTCACCCCTCCACTTT. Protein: CASGHRAGTVGSYNSPLHF.

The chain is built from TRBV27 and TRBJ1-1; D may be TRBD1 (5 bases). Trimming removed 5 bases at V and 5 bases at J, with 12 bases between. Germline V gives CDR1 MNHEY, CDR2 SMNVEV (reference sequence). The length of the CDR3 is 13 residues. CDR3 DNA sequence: TGTGCCAGCAGTATATGGCAGGGAACTGAAGCTTTCTTT. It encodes CASSIWQGTEAFF.

In DNA, the CDR3 is TGTGCCATCAACGTTGGGGGGAAGGACACTGAAGCTTTCTTT. The encoded protein is CAINVGGKDTEAFF. This chain links TRBV10-3 with TRBJ1-1; tentatively, D is TRBD1 (5 bases). Germline lookup yields CDR1 ENHRY and CDR2 SYGVKD. V was shortened by 7 bases and J by 3 bases, with 15 bases between the two germline ends. The CDR3 is made up of 14 amino acids.

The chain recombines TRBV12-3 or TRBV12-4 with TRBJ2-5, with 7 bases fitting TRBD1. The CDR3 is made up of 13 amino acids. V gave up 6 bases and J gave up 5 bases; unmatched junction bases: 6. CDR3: CASSSGTVETQYF. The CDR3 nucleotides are TGTGCCAGCAGCTCCGGGACAGTTGAGACCCAGTACTTC.

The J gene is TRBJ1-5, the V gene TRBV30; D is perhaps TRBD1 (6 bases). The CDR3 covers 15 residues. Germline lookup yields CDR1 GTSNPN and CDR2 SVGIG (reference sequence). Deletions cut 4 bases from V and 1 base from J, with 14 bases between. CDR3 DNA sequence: TGTGCCTGGACAGCTGGGGGGGCCAGCAATCAGCCCCAGCATTTT. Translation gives CAWTAGGASNQPQHF.

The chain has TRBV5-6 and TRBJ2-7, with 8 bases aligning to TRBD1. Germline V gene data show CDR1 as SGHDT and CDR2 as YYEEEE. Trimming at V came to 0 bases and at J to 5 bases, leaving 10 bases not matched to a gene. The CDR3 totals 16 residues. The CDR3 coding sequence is TGTGCCAGCAGCTTGGTTTTTAGACAGGGGAGGAACGAGCAGTACTTC. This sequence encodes CASSLVFRQGRNEQYF.

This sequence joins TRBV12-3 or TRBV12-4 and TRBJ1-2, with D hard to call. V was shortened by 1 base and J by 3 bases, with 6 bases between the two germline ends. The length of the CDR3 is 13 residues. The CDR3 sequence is CASSLELDYGYTF. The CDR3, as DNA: TGTGCCAGCAGTTTAGAGCTAGACTATGGCTACACCTTC.

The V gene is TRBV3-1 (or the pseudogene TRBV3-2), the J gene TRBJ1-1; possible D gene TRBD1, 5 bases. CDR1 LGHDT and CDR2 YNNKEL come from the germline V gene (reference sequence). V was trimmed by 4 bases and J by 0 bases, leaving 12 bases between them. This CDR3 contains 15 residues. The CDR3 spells CASSLSTVMNTEAFF. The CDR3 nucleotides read TGTGCCAGCAGCCTATCGACAGTCATGAACACTGAAGCTTTCTTT.

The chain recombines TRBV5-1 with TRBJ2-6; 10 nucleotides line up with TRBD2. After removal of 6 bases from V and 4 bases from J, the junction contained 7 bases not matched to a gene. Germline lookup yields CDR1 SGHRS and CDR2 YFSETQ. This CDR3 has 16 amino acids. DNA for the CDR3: TGCGCCAGCACCCTAGCGGGAGTTTGGGGGGCCAACGTCCTGACTTTC. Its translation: CASTLAGVWGANVLTF.

The CDR3 DNA follows: TGTGCCTGGAGCCCTACCTCAGGGACTGAAGCTTTCTTT. As protein: CAWSPTSGTEAFF. The chain combines TRBV30 with TRBJ1-1; tentatively, D is TRBD1 (5 bases). The CDR3 runs to 13 residues. Trimming removed 3 bases from V and 5 bases from J, with 13 bases in between. The germline CDR1 and CDR2 sequences are GTSNPN and SVGIG (reference sequence).

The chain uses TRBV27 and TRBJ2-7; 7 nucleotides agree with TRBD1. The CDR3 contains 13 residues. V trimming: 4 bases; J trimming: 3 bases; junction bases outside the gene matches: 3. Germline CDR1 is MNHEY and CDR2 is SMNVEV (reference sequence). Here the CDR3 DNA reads TGTGCCAGCAGTTCCCAGGGGGACTACGAGCAGTACTTC. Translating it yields CASSSQGDYEQYF.

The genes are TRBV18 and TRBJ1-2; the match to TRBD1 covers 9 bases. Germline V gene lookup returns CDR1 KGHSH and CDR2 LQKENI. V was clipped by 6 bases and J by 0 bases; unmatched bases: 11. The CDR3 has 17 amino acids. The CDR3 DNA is TGTGCCAGCTCTACAACAGGGGGCCAGACCCCTAACTATGGCTACACCTTC. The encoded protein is CASSTTGGQTPNYGYTF.

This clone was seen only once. CDR3 amino acids: CASSQIGLAGEGAGHEQYF. The CDR3 nucleotides read TGTGCCAGCAGTCAAATCGGACTAGCGGGAGAGGGGGCCGGACACGAGCAGTACTTC. The chain joins TRBV7-9 to TRBJ2-7, with 13 nucleotides matching TRBD2. The V gene end was trimmed by 6 bases and the J gene end by 5 bases; junction bases not matched to a gene: 19. The CDR3 is 19 residues long. Germline lookup yields CDR1 SEHNR and CDR2 FQNEAQ (reference sequence). Based on the CDR3 plus reference TRBV7-9 and TRBJ2-7, the full variable domain is DTGVSQNPRHKITKRGQNVTFRCDPISEHNRLYWYRQTLGQGPEFLTYFQNEAQLEKSRLLSDRFSAERPKGSFSTLEIQRTEQGDSAMYLCASSQIGLAGEGAGHEQYFGPGTRLTVT.

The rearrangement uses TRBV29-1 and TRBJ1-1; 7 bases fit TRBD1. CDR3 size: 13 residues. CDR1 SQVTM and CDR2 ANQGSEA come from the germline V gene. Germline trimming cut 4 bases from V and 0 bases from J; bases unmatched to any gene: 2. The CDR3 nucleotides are TGCAGCGTTGGAGGACAGGTGAACACTGAAGCTTTCTTT. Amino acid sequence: CSVGGQVNTEAFF.

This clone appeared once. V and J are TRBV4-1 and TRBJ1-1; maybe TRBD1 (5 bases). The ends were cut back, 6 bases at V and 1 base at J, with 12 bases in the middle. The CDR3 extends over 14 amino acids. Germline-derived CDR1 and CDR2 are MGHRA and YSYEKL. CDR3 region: CASRLTGWNTEAFF. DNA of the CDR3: TGCGCCAGCAGGCTTACAGGTTGGAACACTGAAGCTTTCTTT.

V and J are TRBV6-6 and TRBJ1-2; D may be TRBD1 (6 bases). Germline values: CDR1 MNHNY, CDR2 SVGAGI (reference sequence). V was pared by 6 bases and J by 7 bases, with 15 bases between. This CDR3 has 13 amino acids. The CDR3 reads CASSRHEGGGYTF. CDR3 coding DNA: TGTGCCAGCAGCCGTCACGAAGGGGGTGGCTACACCTTC.

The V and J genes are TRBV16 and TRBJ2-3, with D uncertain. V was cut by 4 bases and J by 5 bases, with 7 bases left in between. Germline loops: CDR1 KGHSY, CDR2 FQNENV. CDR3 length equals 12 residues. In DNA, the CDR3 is TGTGCCAGCAGCCGAACGGGAGATACGCAGTATTTT. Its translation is CASSRTGDTQYF.